Below are 9 T cell receptor beta chains sequenced from a single sample in a study of T cells after yellow fever vaccination. Using its own MiXCR run on the 5' RACE reads, TCRdb lists one record per CDR3 protein. The table has roughly 400,000 distinct CDR3 sequences, roughly a sixth seen once. The sequencing here drew on PBMCs, taken before the yellow fever booster vaccination. Receptors were obtained from a man aged 18 to 29 who received the YFV17D yellow fever vaccine.

As to this clonotype: One end of the junction does not line up with germline, which may come from a read error. The gene calls are TRBV7-7 and TRBJ2-1, with 9 bases fitting TRBD2. Germline loops: CDR1 SSHAT, CDR2 FNYEAQ (reference sequence). CDR3 length equals 15 residues. The CDR3 nucleotides are TGTGCTAGCAGCTTGGGCGGGGGGGCCCACAATGAGCAGTTCTTC. This encodes CASSLGGGAHNEQFF.

This sequence joins TRBV23-1 and TRBJ1-5; no clear D. TRBV23-1 is noted as an ORF with a role that remains uncertain. The germline V and J ends were trimmed by 5 bases and 3 bases, with 14 bases remaining between them. The CDR3 sequence is 15 residues long. CDR3 coding DNA: TGCGCCAGCAGTATCCCGGGCAACATCAATCAGCCCCAGCATTTT. Amino acids: CASSIPGNINQPQHF.

This chain connects TRBV5-1 to TRBJ2-7, with no clear D. Germline CDR1 SGHRS, CDR2 YFSETQ. The CDR3 is made up of 12 amino acids. Trimming took off 2 bases at V and 5 bases at J, with 8 bases between the two ends. The CDR3 loop is CASSFSNDEQYF. CDR3 nucleotides: TGCGCCAGCAGCTTTAGCAATGACGAGCAGTACTTC.

This clonotype was detected a few times. The chain joins TRBV20-1 to TRBJ1-3; possibly TRBD1 for D (5 bases). From germline, CDR1 is DFQATT and CDR2 SNEGSKA (reference sequence). Trimming cost V 6 bases and J 0 bases, with 12 bases left between them. CDR3 size: 14 residues. The CDR3 bases are TGCAGTGCCCCCGCCGGGGGCTCTGGAAACACCATATATTTT. Amino acids: CSAPAGGSGNTIYF.

This clonotype was observed a handful of times. The chain combines TRBV29-1 with TRBJ2-3, with D possibly TRBD1 on 6 matching bases. CDR1 and CDR2 from the germline V gene are SQVTM and ANQGSEA. This CDR3 is 12 amino acids long. Trimming left V 4 bases short and J 5 bases short, with 10 bases between. This CDR3 is CSVAGARDTQYF. The CDR3 region has the DNA TGCAGCGTTGCAGGGGCCCGAGATACGCAGTATTTT.

This chain links TRBV12-3 or TRBV12-4 with TRBJ2-6; tentatively, D is TRBD1 (5 bases). The CDR3 totals 16 residues. V was clipped by 3 bases and J by 2 bases, with 11 bases between them. As DNA, the CDR3 is TGTGCCAGCAGTTTTAGGGGTATTGCTGGGGCCAACGTCCTGACTTTC. It translates to CASSFRGIAGANVLTF.

Only a few counts were recorded for this clonotype. The chain employs TRBV5-6 and TRBJ1-2; D not resolved. The germline gives CDR1 SGHDT, CDR2 YYEEEE. The CDR3 length is 15 residues. V was trimmed by 0 bases and J by 5 bases, leaving 14 bases between them. CDR3 DNA: TGTGCCAGCAGCTTGGTAGTAGGGCCTTTTTATGGCTACACCTTC. It encodes CASSLVVGPFYGYTF. The full variable domain, its missing parts supplied by reference TRBV5-6 and TRBJ1-2, is DAGVTQSPTHLIKTRGQQVTLRCSPKSGHDTVSWYQQALGQGPQFIFQYYEEEERQRGNFPDRFSGHQFPNYSSELNVNALLLGDSALYLCASSLVVGPFYGYTFGSGTRLTVV.

This clonotype was observed many times. J is TRBJ2-3 and V is TRBV3-1, with 11 positions matching TRBD2. This CDR3 region has 20 residues. Germline lookup yields CDR1 LGHDT and CDR2 YNNKEL (reference sequence). J was trimmed by 2 bases and V by 0 bases; bases with no gene match: 13. The CDR3 nucleotides are TGTGCCAGCAGCCAAGAGGTGGGGCTAGCGGGGGGCTTTTCCACAGATACGCAGTATTTT. It yields the protein CASSQEVGLAGGFSTDTQYF.

The chain has TRBV4-1 and TRBJ1-1; no firm D call. Trimming took 3 bases from V and 6 from J, leaving 17 bases between them. Germline lookup yields CDR1 MGHRA and CDR2 YSYEKL. CDR3 length equals 15 residues. This CDR3 reads CASSHENLGWPEAFF. The DNA for the CDR3 is TGCGCCAGCAGCCATGAGAACCTAGGGTGGCCTGAAGCTTTCTTT.